This T cell receptor beta chain was retrieved from a study of cytotoxic CD8 clonotypes in ibrutinib-treated CLL. Study-wide findings and caveats: Clonality rose at ibrutinib response and fell back toward baseline at progression. Public clonotypes showed up rarely, and on treatment they shrank or held steady.

Investigators sought sequencing depths of between 1 in 200,000 and 1 in 1 million T cells. The method was immunoSEQ multiplex PCR; TCRdb's version includes in-frame clones alone and lacks a portion of them. The sample contains some 200,000 clones, 72% of which appear only once. Germline V gives CDR1 SGHDN, CDR2 FVKESK. V lost 0 bases, J lost 3 bases, and 9 bases stayed unmatched. The CDR3 loop spans 17 amino acids. About this clone itself: The antigen is not known.

The TCR originated in a human donor with chronic lymphocytic leukemia. The chain links TRBV14 to TRBJ2-3, with TRBD2 matching over 7 bases. The sequenced sample was PBMCs, obtained after 24 months of ibrutinib treatment. The CDR3 here is CASSQDEAGAATDTQYF. DNA for the CDR3: TGTGCCAGCAGCCAAGATGAGGCGGGAGCCGCTACAGATACGCAGTATTTT.